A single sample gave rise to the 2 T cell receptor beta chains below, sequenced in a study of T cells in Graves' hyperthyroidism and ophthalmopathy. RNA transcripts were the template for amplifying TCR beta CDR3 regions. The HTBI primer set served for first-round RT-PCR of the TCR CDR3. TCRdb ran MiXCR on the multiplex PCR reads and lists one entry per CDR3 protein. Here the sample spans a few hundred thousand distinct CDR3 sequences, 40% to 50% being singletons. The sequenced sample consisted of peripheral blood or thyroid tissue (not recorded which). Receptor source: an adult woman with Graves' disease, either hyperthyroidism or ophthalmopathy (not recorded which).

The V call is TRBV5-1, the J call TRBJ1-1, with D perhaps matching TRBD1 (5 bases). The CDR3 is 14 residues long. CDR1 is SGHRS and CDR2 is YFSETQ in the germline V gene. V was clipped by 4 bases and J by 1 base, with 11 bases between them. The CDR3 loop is CASSADTSNTEAFF. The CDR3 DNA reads TGCGCCAGCAGCGCGGACACTTCGAACACTGAAGCTTTCTTT.

The CDR3 loop reads CAISGRGSSGANVLTF. The DNA of the CDR3 is TGTGCCATCAGTGGCAGGGGGTCTAGTGGGGCCAACGTCCTGACTTTC. This chain uses TRBV10-3 with TRBJ2-6; 7 bases fit TRBD1. Germline V gives CDR1 ENHRY, CDR2 SYGVKD. V shed 4 bases, J shed 3 bases, and the junction held 6 bases outside the gene matches. The CDR3 covers 16 residues.